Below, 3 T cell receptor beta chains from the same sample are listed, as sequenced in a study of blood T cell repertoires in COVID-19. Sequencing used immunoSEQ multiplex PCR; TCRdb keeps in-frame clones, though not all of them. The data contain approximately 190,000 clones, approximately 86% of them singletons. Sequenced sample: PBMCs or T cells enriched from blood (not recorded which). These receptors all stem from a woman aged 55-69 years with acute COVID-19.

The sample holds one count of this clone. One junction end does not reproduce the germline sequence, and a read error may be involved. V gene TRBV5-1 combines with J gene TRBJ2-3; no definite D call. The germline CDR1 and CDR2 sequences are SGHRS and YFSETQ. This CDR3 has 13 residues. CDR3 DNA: TGCGCCAGCAGCTCCCCCGGCACAGCCGCGTTAAGATTT. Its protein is CASSSPGTAALRF. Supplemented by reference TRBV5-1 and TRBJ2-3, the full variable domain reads KAGVTQTPRYLIKTRGQQVTLSCSPISGHRSVSWYQQTPGQGLQFLFEYFSETQRNKGNFPGRFSGRQFSNSRSEMNVSTLELGDSALYLCASSSPGTAALRFGPGTRLTVL.

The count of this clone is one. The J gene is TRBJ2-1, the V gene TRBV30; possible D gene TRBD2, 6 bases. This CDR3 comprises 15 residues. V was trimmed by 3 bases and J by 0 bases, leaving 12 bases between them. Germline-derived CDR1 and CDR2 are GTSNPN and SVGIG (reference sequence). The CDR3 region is CAWSPLALSYNEQFF. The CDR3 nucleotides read TGTGCCTGGAGCCCCCTAGCGCTCTCCTACAATGAGCAGTTCTTC. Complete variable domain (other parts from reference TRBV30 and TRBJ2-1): SQTIHQWPATLVQPVGSPLSLECTVEGTSNPNLYWYRQAAGRGLQLLFYSVGIGQISSEVPQNLSASRPQDRQFILSSKKLLLSDSGFYLCAWSPLALSYNEQFFGPGTRLTVL.

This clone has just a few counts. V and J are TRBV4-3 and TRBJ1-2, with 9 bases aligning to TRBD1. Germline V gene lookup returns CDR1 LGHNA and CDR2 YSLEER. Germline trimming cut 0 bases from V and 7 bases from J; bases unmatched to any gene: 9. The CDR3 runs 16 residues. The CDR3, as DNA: TGCGCCAGCAGCCAAGATATAACAGGGGGCAGCGGTGGCTACACCTTC. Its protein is CASSQDITGGSGGYTF.